One sample yielded the 3 T cell receptor beta chains listed below, sequenced in a study of shared clonotypes between healthy human individuals. The method was immunoSEQ multiplex PCR; TCRdb's version includes in-frame clones alone and lacks a portion of them. The data contain 550,000 to 750,000 clones, nearly 97% of them singletons. CD45RO-negative CD8 cells positively selected for CCR7 made up the naive population, which excluded terminally differentiated effector memory CD45RA+ cells. Sequencing input: naive CD8+ T cells sorted from blood. The receptors here all came from a woman aged 25 to 39 in good health.

The chain links TRBV11-2 to TRBJ1-2; TRBD1 is a possible D gene (6 bases). The CDR3 has 14 residues. The V gene lost 1 base and the J gene lost 4 bases, with 10 bases spanning the gap. CDR1 is SGHAT and CDR2 is FQNNGV in the germline V gene. The CDR3 loop reads CASSLVGGGYGYTF. CDR3 DNA sequence: TGTGCCAGCAGCTTAGTTGGGGGCGGCTATGGCTACACCTTC.

The chain combines TRBV2 with TRBJ2-3; the D call may be TRBD1 or TRBD2 (5 bases each). The CDR3 runs to 17 residues. Trimming took 8 bases from V and 1 from J, leaving 22 bases between them. CDR1 is SNHLY and CDR2 is FYNNEI in the germline V gene. The CDR3 region has the DNA TGTGCCAGCCAAACCGGGACCATAATGAGGGGCACAGATACGCAGTATTTT. This translates into CASQTGTIMRGTDTQYF. Variable domain in full (rest from reference TRBV2 and TRBJ2-3): EPEVTQTPSHQVTQMGQEVILRCVPISNHLYFYWYRQILGQKVEFLVSFYNNEISEKSEIFDDQFSVERPDGSNFTLKIRSTKLEDSAMYFCASQTGTIMRGTDTQYFGPGTRLTVL.

The V call is TRBV1, the J call TRBJ2-7; TRBD1 reflects the table's D call only, with no check against the DNA. TRBV1 is a known pseudogene. This CDR3 has 20 amino acids. The CDR3 region has the DNA TGCACCAGCAGCCAAGACCCCCCCCTCTCCCGACAGGGGGCAGCCTACGAGCAGTACTTC. As protein: CTSSQDPPLSRQGAAYEQYF.